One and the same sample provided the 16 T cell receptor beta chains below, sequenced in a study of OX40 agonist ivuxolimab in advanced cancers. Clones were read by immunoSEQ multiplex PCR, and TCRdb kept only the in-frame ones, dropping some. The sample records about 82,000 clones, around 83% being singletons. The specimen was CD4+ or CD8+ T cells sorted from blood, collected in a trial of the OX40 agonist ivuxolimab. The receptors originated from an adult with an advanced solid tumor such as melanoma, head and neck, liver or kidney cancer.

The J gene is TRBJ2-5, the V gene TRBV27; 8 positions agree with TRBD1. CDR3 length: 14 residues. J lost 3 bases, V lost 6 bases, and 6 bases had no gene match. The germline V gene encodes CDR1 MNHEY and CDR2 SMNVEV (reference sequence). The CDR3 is CASRPTTGEETQYF. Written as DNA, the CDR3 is TGTGCCAGCAGGCCCACGACAGGGGAAGAGACCCAGTACTTC.

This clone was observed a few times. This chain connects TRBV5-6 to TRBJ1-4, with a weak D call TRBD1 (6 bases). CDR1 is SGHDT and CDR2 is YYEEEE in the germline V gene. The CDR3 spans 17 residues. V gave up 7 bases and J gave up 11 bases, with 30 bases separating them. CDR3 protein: CASGLGLYDARGGKLFF. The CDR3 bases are TGTGCCAGCGGGCTTGGCCTATATGACGCCCGAGGGGGGAAACTGTTTTTT.

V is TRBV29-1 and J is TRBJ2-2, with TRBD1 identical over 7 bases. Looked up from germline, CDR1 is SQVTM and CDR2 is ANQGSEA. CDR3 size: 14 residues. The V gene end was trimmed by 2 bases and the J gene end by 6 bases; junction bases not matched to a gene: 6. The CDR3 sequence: CSVELGDRPGELFF. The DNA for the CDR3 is TGCAGCGTTGAATTAGGGGACAGACCCGGGGAGCTGTTTTTT.

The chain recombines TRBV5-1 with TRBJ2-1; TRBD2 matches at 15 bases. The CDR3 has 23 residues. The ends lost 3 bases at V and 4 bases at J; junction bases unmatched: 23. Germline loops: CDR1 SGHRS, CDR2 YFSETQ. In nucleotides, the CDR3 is TGCGCCAGCAGCTACAGGACTAGCGGGGGGGACCTGATCTCCTTCCTTACATACAATGAGCAGTTCTTC. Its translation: CASSYRTSGGDLISFLTYNEQFF.

CDR3 nucleotides: TGTGCCAGCAGCCAAACTAGGGTCTCTGGGGCCAACGTCCTGACTTTC. Translating gives CASSQTRVSGANVLTF. The rearrangement links TRBV7-8 to TRBJ2-6; TRBD2 is a possible D gene (5 bases). Per the germline V gene, CDR1 is SGHVS and CDR2 is FQNEAQ. The V and J ends lost 5 bases and 0 bases respectively, with 11 bases between them. The CDR3 totals 16 residues.

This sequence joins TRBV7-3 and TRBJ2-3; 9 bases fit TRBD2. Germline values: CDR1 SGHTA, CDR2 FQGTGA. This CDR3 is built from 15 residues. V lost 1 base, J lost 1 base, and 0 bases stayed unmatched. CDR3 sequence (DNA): TGTGCCAGCAGCTTAATAGCGGGGGGCACAGATACGCAGTATTTT. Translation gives CASSLIAGGTDTQYF.

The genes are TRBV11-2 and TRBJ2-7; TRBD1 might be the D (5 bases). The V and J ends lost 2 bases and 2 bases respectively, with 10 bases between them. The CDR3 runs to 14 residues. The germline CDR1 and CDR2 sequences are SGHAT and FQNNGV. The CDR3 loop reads CASSLRQNPYEQYF. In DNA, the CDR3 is TGTGCCAGCAGCTTAAGACAGAACCCCTACGAGCAGTACTTC.

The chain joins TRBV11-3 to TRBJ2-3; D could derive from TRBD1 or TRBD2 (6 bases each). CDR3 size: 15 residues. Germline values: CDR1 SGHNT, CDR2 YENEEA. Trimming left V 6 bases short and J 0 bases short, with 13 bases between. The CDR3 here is CASSGGRSSTDTQYF. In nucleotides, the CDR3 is TGTGCCAGCAGTGGGGGGCGGTCAAGCACAGATACGCAGTATTTT. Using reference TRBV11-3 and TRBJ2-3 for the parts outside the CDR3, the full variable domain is EAGVVQSPRYKIIEKKQPVAFWCNPISGHNTLYWYLQNLGQGPELLIRYENEEAVDDSQLPKDRFSAERLKGVDSTLKIQPAELGDSAVYLCASSGGRSSTDTQYFGPGTRLTVL.

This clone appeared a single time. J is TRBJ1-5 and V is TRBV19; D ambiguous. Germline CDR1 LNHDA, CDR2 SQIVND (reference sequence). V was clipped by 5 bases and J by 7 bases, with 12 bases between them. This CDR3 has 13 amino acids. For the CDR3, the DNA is TGTGCCAGTAGTCCCGGACTGGCACAGCCCCAGCATTTT. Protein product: CASSPGLAQPQHF.

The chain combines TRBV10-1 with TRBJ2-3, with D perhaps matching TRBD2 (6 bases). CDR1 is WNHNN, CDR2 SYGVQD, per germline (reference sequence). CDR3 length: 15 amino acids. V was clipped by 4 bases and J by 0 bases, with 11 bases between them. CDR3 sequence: CASSAREPSTDTQYF. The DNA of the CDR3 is TGCGCCAGCAGTGCGCGGGAACCTAGCACAGATACGCAGTATTTT.

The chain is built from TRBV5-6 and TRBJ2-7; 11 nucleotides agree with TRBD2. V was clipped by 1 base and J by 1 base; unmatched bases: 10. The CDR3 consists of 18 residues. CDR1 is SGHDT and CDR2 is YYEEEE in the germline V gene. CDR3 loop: CASSLRPSGGRLSYEQYF. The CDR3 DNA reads TGTGCCAGCAGCTTGAGGCCTAGCGGGGGGCGCTTATCCTACGAGCAGTACTTC.

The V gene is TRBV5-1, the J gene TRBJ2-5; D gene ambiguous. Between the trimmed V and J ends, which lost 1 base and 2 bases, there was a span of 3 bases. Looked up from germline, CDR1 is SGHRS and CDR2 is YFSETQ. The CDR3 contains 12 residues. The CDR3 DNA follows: TGCGCCAGCAGCTTGCCACAAGAGACCCAGTACTTC. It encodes CASSLPQETQYF.

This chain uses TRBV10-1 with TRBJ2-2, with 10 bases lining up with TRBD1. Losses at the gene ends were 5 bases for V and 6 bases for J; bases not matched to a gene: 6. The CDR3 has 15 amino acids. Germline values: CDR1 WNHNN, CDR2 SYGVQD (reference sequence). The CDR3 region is CASSPPGTGAGELFF. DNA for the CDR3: TGCGCCAGCAGTCCCCCCGGGACAGGGGCCGGGGAGCTGTTTTTT.

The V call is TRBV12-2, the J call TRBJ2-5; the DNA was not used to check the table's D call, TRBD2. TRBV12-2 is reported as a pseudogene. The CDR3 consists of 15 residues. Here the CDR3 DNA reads TGTGCAAGTCGCTTAGACGGGGGTTCTGGAGAGACCCAGTACTTC. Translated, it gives CASRLDGGSGETQYF.

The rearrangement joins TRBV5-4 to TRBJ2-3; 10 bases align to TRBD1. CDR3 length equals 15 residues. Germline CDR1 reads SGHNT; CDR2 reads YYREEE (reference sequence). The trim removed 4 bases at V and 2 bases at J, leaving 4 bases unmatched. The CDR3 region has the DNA TGTGCCAGCAGCATGGGACAGGGGTACACAGATACGCAGTATTTT. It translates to CASSMGQGYTDTQYF.

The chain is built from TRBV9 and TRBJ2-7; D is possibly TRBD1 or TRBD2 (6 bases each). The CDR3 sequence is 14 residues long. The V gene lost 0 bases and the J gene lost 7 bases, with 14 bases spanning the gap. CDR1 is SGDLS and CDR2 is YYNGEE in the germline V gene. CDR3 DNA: TGTGCCAGCAGCGTAGGGCTGGGGGCGGGGGAGCAGTACTTC. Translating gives CASSVGLGAGEQYF.